One and the same sample provided the 31 T cell receptor beta chains below, sequenced in a study of lymphopenia after photon versus proton radiotherapy. Sequenced by immunoSEQ multiplex PCR; TCRdb stores in-frame clones only, minus some. The data show approximately 65,000 clones, roughly 87% seen once. Source: peripheral blood, taken from a patient treated with proton-based radiotherapy. Receptor source: an elderly man with esophageal cancer.

V usage is TRBV4-1 and J usage is TRBJ1-5; weak D call: TRBD1 (5 bases). From germline, CDR1 is MGHRA and CDR2 YSYEKL. V was pared by 0 bases and J by 2 bases, with 14 bases between. The CDR3 is 17 amino acids. The CDR3 nucleotides read TGCGCCAGCAGCCAAGATCTATCGCAGGGAGGCAATCAGCCCCAGCATTTT. Residues: CASSQDLSQGGNQPQHF.

CDR3 amino acids: CASSYTPRTAYGYTF. Here the CDR3 DNA reads TGTGCCAGCAGTTACACCCCTAGGACGGCCTATGGCTACACCTTC. The chain couples TRBV6-5 to TRBJ1-2; D is ambiguous. CDR1 and CDR2 (germline): MNHEY, SVGAGI. Between the trimmed V and J ends, which lost 2 bases and 4 bases, there was a span of 14 bases. The CDR3 runs 15 residues.

The rearrangement uses TRBV7-2 and TRBJ1-2, with 11 positions matching TRBD1. CDR3 size: 15 residues. Germline assignment: CDR1 SGHTA and CDR2 FQGNSA. The V and J ends lost 1 base and 6 bases, in that order; junction bases with no gene match: 4. CDR3 in DNA: TGTGCCAGCAGCTTAGTGGGACAGGGGGATAATGGCTACACCTTC. Translating it yields CASSLVGQGDNGYTF.

In this sample, this clone turned up a few times. The V and J genes are TRBV19 and TRBJ2-1; TRBD2 matches 9 bases. V shed 4 bases and J 7 bases; nucleotides not matched to a gene: 5. From germline, CDR1 is LNHDA and CDR2 SQIVND (reference sequence). The CDR3 sequence is 14 residues long. Here the CDR3 DNA reads TGTGCCAGTAGTAGGGTAGCGGGAGTGAATGAGCAGTTCTTC. It encodes CASSRVAGVNEQFF.

This clone has only one observation. The chain combines TRBV29-1 with TRBJ1-2, with D possibly matching TRBD1 (5 bases). This CDR3 contains 13 residues. CDR1 SQVTM and CDR2 ANQGSEA come from the germline V gene. Trimming left V 4 bases short and J 2 bases short, with 11 bases between. The CDR3 nucleotides are TGCAGCGTTGTGCAGGGCGGAAACTATGGCTACACCTTC. Protein: CSVVQGGNYGYTF.

This clone was counted once. The CDR3 is CASSQGVGSYGYTF. The CDR3 DNA reads TGCGCCAGCAGCCAAGGTGTGGGCAGCTATGGCTACACCTTC. The J gene is TRBJ1-2, the V gene TRBV4-3; D unresolved. The CDR3 has 14 residues. Looked up from germline, CDR1 is LGHNA and CDR2 is YSLEER. Trimming removed 1 base from V and 4 bases from J, with 10 bases in between.

CDR3 sequence reads: CASSARDRFHGYTF. CDR3 nucleotide sequence: TGTGCCAGCAGCGCACGGGACAGATTCCATGGCTACACCTTC. The rearrangement joins TRBV7-8 to TRBJ1-2, with 7 bases aligning to TRBD1. The CDR3 runs 14 residues. Germline V CDR1 and CDR2: SGHVS, FQNEAQ. V lost 5 bases, J lost 6 bases, and 9 bases stayed unmatched.

The chain links TRBV7-2 to TRBJ2-1; TRBD2 matches at 8 bases. The V gene's germline CDR1 is SGHTA and CDR2 FQGNSA. The CDR3 has 16 amino acids. V shed 1 base and J 0 bases; nucleotides not matched to a gene: 2. Here the CDR3 DNA reads TGTGCCAGCAGCTTAGTGGCGGGGGGCTCCTACAATGAGCAGTTCTTC. It yields the protein CASSLVAGGSYNEQFF.

As to this clone: Other nucleotide sequences in the sample specify the same CDR3. The gene calls are TRBV29-1 and TRBJ2-3; D remains unclear. The CDR3 contains 14 residues. Between the trimmed V and J ends, which lost 3 bases and 1 base, there was a span of 11 bases. Per the germline V gene, CDR1 is SQVTM and CDR2 is ANQGSEA. The CDR3 nucleotides read TGCAGCGTTGAGGCAGGTAGGGGCACAGATACGCAGTATTTT. Protein: CSVEAGRGTDTQYF.

The chain employs TRBV7-2 and TRBJ2-7; D uncertain. The CDR3 sequence is 12 residues long. V shed 4 bases and J shed 4 bases, with 8 bases lying between them. The germline gives CDR1 SGHTA, CDR2 FQGNSA. CDR3 loop: CASSSSGYEQYF. CDR3 DNA sequence: TGTGCCAGCAGCTCCTCGGGTTACGAGCAGTACTTC.

Comment on this clone: Other DNA sequences in this sample translate to the same CDR3. This CDR3 reads CASSAPLTSGGSNEQFF. The CDR3 DNA reads TGTGCCAGCAGCGCTCCCCTCACTAGCGGGGGGTCTAATGAGCAGTTCTTC. V gene TRBV27 combines with J gene TRBJ2-1, with 12 bases aligning to TRBD2. Germline values: CDR1 MNHEY, CDR2 SMNVEV (reference sequence). V shed 6 bases and J 7 bases; nucleotides not matched to a gene: 13. The CDR3 has 17 amino acids.

V is TRBV9 and J is TRBJ2-2; D gene unclear. Germline CDR1 reads SGDLS; CDR2 reads YYNGEE. V was shortened by 3 bases and J by 9 bases, with 12 bases between the two germline ends. The CDR3 has 13 amino acids. CDR3 loop: CASSDRPARELFF. The CDR3 DNA reads as TGTGCCAGCAGCGACCGACCTGCCCGGGAGCTGTTTTTT.

The chain is built from TRBV7-9 and TRBJ2-2; D is ambiguous. Germline loops: CDR1 SEHNR, CDR2 FQNEAQ (reference sequence). There are 13 residues in the CDR3. V lost 4 bases, J lost 4 bases, and 7 bases lay in between. As DNA, the CDR3 is TGTGCCAGCAGCTATACAAGCACCGGGGAGCTGTTTTTT. Translated: CASSYTSTGELFF.

The chain combines TRBV4-1 with TRBJ1-5; D uncertain. Trimming pared 3 bases from V and 1 base from J, leaving 13 bases between. Germline V gene data show CDR1 as MGHRA and CDR2 as YSYEKL. CDR3 length: 16 amino acids. The CDR3, as DNA: TGCGCCAGCAGCCAGCTGTTCGGGGTCAGCAATCAGCCCCAGCATTTT. It codes for CASSQLFGVSNQPQHF.

In this sample, this clone turned up once. V gene TRBV18 combines with J gene TRBJ1-6; D is possibly TRBD1 (5 bases). The CDR3 runs to 15 residues. V was pared by 1 base and J by 3 bases, with 7 bases between. The V gene's germline CDR1 is KGHSH and CDR2 LQKENI. The CDR3 here is CASSPRQSYNSPLHF. DNA for the CDR3: TGTGCCAGCTCACCACGACAGAGCTATAATTCACCCCTCCACTTT.

The chain couples TRBV5-1 to TRBJ1-1, with 9 positions matching TRBD1. This CDR3 has 15 amino acids. Germline assignment: CDR1 SGHRS and CDR2 YFSETQ. J was trimmed by 4 bases and V by 0 bases; bases with no gene match: 4. The CDR3 DNA follows: TGCGCCAGCAGCTTGGGGACAGGGGAAAGCACTGAAGCTTTCTTT. It specifies CASSLGTGESTEAFF.

The V call is TRBV4-3, the J call TRBJ2-1; the D call may be TRBD1 or TRBD2 (6 bases each). Looked up from germline, CDR1 is LGHNA and CDR2 is YSLEER. The germline V and J ends were trimmed by 4 bases and 2 bases, with 21 bases remaining between them. This CDR3 has 18 residues. The CDR3 protein is CASSLQWGVGGPYNEQFF. DNA of the CDR3: TGCGCCAGCAGCCTCCAGTGGGGGGTAGGGGGACCCTACAATGAGCAGTTCTTC.

V usage is TRBV18 and J usage is TRBJ2-2; 7 bases map to TRBD2. J was trimmed by 1 base and V by 3 bases; bases with no gene match: 2. The CDR3 runs 15 residues. The germline CDR1 and CDR2 sequences are KGHSH and LQKENI. The CDR3 sequence: CASSPGTKNTGELFF. The CDR3 bases are TGTGCCAGCTCACCCGGGACTAAGAACACCGGGGAGCTGTTTTTT.

J is TRBJ2-2 and V is TRBV9, with TRBD2 matching over 13 bases. CDR1 is SGDLS, CDR2 YYNGEE, per germline. V shed 4 bases, J shed 5 bases, and the junction held 8 bases outside the gene matches. CDR3 length: 17 amino acids. The CDR3 is CASSKGLAGKGTGELFF. CDR3 coding DNA: TGTGCCAGCAGCAAGGGACTAGCGGGGAAAGGGACCGGGGAGCTGTTTTTT.

The CDR3 reads CASSVGRFTEAFF. Written as DNA, the CDR3 is TGTGCCAGCAGTGTCGGGAGGTTCACTGAAGCTTTCTTT. The chain is built from TRBV6-1 and TRBJ1-1; D gene uncertain. V was cut by 4 bases and J by 4 bases, with 10 bases left in between. CDR1 and CDR2 from the germline V gene are MNHNS and SASEGT. The CDR3 runs to 13 residues.

The chain carries TRBV6-5 and TRBJ1-2; D remains ambiguous. The germline V and J ends were trimmed by 0 bases and 13 bases, with 15 bases remaining between them. CDR1 and CDR2 from the germline V gene are MNHEY and SVGAGI. The length of the CDR3 is 13 residues. The CDR3 loop is CASSYSITSPITF. The CDR3 nucleotides read TGTGCCAGCAGTTACTCTATCACCTCCCCTATCACCTTC.

The count of this clone is one. This CDR3 reads CASSLALPPLGETQYF. The CDR3 bases are TGTGCCAGCAGCTTAGCCCTACCCCCACTGGGGGAGACCCAGTACTTC. The chain joins TRBV11-2 to TRBJ2-5; unclear D gene. CDR3 length: 16 amino acids. CDR1 and CDR2 (germline): SGHAT, FQNNGV. V shed 1 base and J shed 5 bases, with 17 bases lying between them.

V gene TRBV4-3 combines with J gene TRBJ2-6, with D unclear. Germline V gene lookup returns CDR1 LGHNA and CDR2 YSLEER. CDR3 length: 14 amino acids. Trimming pared 4 bases from V and 0 bases from J, leaving 4 bases between. CDR3 DNA sequence: TGCGCCAGCAGCCTCAGCTCTGGGGCCAACGTCCTGACTTTC. Its protein product is CASSLSSGANVLTF.

This chain joins TRBV7-9 and TRBJ2-1; D is ambiguous. The CDR3 length is 12 residues. Trimming left V 5 bases short and J 1 base short, with 3 bases between. Germline lookup yields CDR1 SEHNR and CDR2 FQNEAQ (reference sequence). CDR3 loop: CASSVSYNEQFF. As DNA, the CDR3 is TGTGCCAGCAGCGTATCCTACAATGAGCAGTTCTTC.

The gene calls are TRBV7-9 and TRBJ2-1; D is unclear. The CDR3 is 14 residues long. With 1 base removed from V and 2 bases from J, the gap between germline ends came to 6 bases. The germline V gene encodes CDR1 SEHNR and CDR2 FQNEAQ (reference sequence). The DNA for the CDR3 is TGTGCCAGCAGCTTAGGCCAGACCTACAATGAGCAGTTCTTC. Protein product: CASSLGQTYNEQFF.

This clone is medium-sized in the sample. The rearrangement joins TRBV27 to TRBJ1-1, with 8 nucleotides matching TRBD1. In germline, CDR1 is MNHEY, CDR2 SMNVEV (reference sequence). V gave up 5 bases and J gave up 0 bases; unmatched junction bases: 17. The CDR3 runs 19 residues. The CDR3, as DNA: TGTGCCAGCAGTCCGAGACAGGGGAGTTTGCTTATGGTGAACACTGAAGCTTTCTTT. Its translation: CASSPRQGSLLMVNTEAFF.

The rearrangement links TRBV19 to TRBJ2-5; D may be TRBD2 (5 bases). Trimming removed 4 bases at V and 5 bases at J, with 11 bases between. The CDR3 runs 13 residues. Germline assignment: CDR1 LNHDA and CDR2 SQIVND (reference sequence). CDR3 sequence reads: CASSTGVLETQYF. CDR3 nucleotide sequence: TGTGCCAGTAGTACCGGGGTGTTGGAGACCCAGTACTTC.

The chain carries TRBV7-6 and TRBJ1-2; no reliable D call. Per germline, CDR1 SGHVS and CDR2 FNYEAQ. The CDR3 spans 14 residues. The V and J ends lost 5 bases and 3 bases respectively, with 13 bases between them. CDR3 loop: CASSEDQRYYGYTF. CDR3 nucleotide sequence: TGTGCCAGCAGCGAAGATCAGCGTTACTATGGCTACACCTTC.

The chain combines TRBV30 with TRBJ2-7; 14 bases match TRBD2. CDR3 size: 19 residues. The germline gives CDR1 GTSNPN, CDR2 SVGIG (reference sequence). The J segment lost 5 bases and the V segment lost 0 bases, leaving 15 bases of the junction unmatched. The CDR3 here is CAWSVGGGGLAGVWDEQYF. The CDR3 DNA follows: TGTGCCTGGAGTGTTGGGGGAGGGGGACTAGCGGGAGTTTGGGACGAGCAGTACTTC.

The chain uses TRBV7-2 and TRBJ2-7, with 8 bases fitting TRBD1. CDR3 length equals 15 residues. V gave up 2 bases and J gave up 4 bases; unmatched junction bases: 7. Looked up from germline, CDR1 is SGHTA and CDR2 is FQGNSA. CDR3: CASSLSSRGPYEQYF. For the CDR3, the DNA is TGTGCCAGCAGCTTATCCTCCAGGGGGCCGTACGAGCAGTACTTC.

V and J are TRBV9 and TRBJ2-1; 7 bases fit TRBD2. In germline, CDR1 is SGDLS, CDR2 YYNGEE. Trimming at V came to 0 bases and at J to 6 bases, leaving 6 bases not matched to a gene. CDR3 length: 15 residues. The CDR3 sequence is CASSVVSGIGNEQFF. DNA of the CDR3: TGTGCCAGCAGCGTAGTCAGCGGGATAGGCAATGAGCAGTTCTTC.